This T cell receptor (beta chain) was found in a study of T-cell reconstitution after alpha-beta-depleted transplantation in children. This clonotype was seen only a few times. With V trimmed by 0 bases and J by 7 bases, 10 bases remained unmatched. Germline CDR1 is SGHRS and CDR2 is YFSETQ. The CDR3 spans 18 residues. The library targeted TCRbeta and was prepared with unique molecular identifiers. MiXCR was run by TCRdb on the PCR reads, yielding one entry per CDR3 protein. The sample lists 500,000 to 600,000 distinct CDR3 sequences, about 18% seen once, with 3.3% in the top ten. This sequence originates from a human donor who donated a stem cell graft to a child with acute lymphoblastic leukemia. The sample here was PBMCs from the stem cell graft donor, taken from the stem cell graft. V usage is TRBV5-1 and J usage is TRBJ2-3, with 14 positions matching TRBD2. The CDR3 DNA reads TGCGCCAGCAGCTTGGTAGGGACTAGCGGGAGAATCAAGAATACGCAGTATTTT. As protein: CASSLVGTSGRIKNTQYF.